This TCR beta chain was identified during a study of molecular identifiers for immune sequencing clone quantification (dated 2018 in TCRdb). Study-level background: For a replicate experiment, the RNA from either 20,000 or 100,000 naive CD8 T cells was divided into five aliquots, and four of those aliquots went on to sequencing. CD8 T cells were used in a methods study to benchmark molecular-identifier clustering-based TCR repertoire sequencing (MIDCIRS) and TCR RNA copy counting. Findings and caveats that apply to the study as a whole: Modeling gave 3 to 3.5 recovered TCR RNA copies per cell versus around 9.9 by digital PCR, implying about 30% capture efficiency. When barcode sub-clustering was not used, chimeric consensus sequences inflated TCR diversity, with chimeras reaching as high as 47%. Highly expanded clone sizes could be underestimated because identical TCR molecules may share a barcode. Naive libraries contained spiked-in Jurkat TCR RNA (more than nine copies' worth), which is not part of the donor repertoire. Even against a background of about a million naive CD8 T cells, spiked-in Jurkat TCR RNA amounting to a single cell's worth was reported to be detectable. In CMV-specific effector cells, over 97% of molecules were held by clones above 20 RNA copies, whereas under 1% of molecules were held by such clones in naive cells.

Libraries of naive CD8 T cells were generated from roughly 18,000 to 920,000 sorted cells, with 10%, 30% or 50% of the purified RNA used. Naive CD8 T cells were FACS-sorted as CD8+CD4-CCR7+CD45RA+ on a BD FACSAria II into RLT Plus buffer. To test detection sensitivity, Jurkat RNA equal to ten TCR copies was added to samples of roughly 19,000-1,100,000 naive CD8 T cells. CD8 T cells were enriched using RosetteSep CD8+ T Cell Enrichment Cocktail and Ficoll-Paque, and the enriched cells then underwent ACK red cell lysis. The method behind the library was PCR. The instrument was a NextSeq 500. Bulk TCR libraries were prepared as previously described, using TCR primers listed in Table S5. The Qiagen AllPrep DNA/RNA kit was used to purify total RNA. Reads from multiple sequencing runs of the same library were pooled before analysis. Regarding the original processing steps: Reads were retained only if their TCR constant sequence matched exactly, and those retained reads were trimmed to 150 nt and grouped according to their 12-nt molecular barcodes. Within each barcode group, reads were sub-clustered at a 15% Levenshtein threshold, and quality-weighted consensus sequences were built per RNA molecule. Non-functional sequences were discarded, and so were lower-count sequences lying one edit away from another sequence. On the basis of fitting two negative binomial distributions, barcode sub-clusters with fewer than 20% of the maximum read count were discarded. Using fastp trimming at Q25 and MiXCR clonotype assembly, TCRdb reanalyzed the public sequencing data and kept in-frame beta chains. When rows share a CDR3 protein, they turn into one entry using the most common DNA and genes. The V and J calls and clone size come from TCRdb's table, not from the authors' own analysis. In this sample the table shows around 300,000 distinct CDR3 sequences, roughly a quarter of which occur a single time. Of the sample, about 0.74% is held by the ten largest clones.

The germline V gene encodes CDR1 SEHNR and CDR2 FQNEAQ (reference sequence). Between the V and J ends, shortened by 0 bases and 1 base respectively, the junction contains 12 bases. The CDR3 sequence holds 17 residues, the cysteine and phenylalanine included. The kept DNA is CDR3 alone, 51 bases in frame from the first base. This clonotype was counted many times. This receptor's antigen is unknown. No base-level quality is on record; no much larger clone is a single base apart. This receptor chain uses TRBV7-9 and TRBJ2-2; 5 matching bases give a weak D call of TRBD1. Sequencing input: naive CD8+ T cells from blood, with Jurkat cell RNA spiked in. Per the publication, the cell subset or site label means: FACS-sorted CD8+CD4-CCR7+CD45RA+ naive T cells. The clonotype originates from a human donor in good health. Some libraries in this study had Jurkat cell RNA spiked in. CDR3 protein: CASSLAYGAGNTGELFF. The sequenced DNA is TGTGCCAGCAGCTTAGCCTATGGGGCAGGGAACACCGGGGAGCTGTTTTTT.